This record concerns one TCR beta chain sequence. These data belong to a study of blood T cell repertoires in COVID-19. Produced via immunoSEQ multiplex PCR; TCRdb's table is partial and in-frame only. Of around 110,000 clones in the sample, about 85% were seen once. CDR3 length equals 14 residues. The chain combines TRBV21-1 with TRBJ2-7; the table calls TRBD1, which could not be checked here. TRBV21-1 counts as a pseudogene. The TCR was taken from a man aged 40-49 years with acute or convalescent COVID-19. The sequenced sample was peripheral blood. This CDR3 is CASSTRHSSYEQYF. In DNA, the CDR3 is TGTGCCAGCAGCACCAGACATTCCTCCTACGAGCAGTACTTC.